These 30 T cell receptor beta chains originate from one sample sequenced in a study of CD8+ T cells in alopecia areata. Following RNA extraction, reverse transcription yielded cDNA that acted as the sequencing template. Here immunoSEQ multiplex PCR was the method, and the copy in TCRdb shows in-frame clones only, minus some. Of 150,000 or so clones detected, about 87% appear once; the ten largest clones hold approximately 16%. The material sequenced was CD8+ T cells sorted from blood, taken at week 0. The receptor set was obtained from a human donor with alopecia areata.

CDR3 bases: TGCGCCAGCAGCTTGGGAGGATCTAACTACGAGCAGTACTTC. This sequence encodes CASSLGGSNYEQYF. V gene TRBV5-1 combines with J gene TRBJ2-7; D is unclear. The CDR3 runs 14 residues. CDR1 and CDR2 (germline): SGHRS, YFSETQ. V was pared by 0 bases and J by 3 bases, with 10 bases between. Full variable domain (rest looked up from reference TRBV5-1 and TRBJ2-7): KAGVTQTPRYLIKTRGQQVTLSCSPISGHRSVSWYQQTPGQGLQFLFEYFSETQRNKGNFPGRFSGRQFSNSRSEMNVSTLELGDSALYLCASSLGGSNYEQYFGPGTRLTVT.

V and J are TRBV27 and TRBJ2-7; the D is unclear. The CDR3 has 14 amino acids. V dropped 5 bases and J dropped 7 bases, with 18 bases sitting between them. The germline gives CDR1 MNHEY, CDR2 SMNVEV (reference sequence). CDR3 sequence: CASSPYRAPREQYF. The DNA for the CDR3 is TGTGCCAGCAGTCCGTATAGGGCCCCGAGGGAGCAGTACTTC.

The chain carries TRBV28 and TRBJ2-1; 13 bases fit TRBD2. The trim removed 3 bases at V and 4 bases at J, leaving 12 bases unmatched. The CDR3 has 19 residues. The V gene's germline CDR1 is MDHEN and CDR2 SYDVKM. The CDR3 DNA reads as TGTGCCAGCAGTTTTTTTGGGACTAGCGGGACTCCAGAGTACAATGAGCAGTTCTTC. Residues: CASSFFGTSGTPEYNEQFF.

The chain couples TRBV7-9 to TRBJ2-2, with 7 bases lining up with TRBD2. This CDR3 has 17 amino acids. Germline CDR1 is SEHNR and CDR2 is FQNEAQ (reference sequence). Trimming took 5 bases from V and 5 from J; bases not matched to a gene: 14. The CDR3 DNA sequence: TGTGCCAGCAGCCGGGATATTAGCGGGCCGGGGACCGGGGAGCTGTTTTTT. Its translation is CASSRDISGPGTGELFF. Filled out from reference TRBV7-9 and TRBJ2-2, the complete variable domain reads DTGVSQNPRHKITKRGQNVTFRCDPISEHNRLYWYRQTLGQGPEFLTYFQNEAQLEKSRLLSDRFSAERPKGSFSTLEIQRTEQGDSAMYLCASSRDISGPGTGELFFGEGSRLTVL.

The DNA of the CDR3 is TGTGCCAGCAGTTTATCGCCAACAGTGATAAATGAAAAACTGTTTTTT. This sequence encodes CASSLSPTVINEKLFF. The chain employs TRBV27 and TRBJ1-4; D is unresolved. The CDR3 runs 16 residues. Deletions cut 0 bases from V and 5 bases from J, with 13 bases between. Germline V gives CDR1 MNHEY, CDR2 SMNVEV (reference sequence).

CDR3 sequence (DNA): TGTGCCAGCAGTCAGATTGACACAGATACGCAGTATTTT. Amino acid sequence: CASSQIDTDTQYF. The V and J genes are TRBV6-6 and TRBJ2-3; D not resolved. The V and J ends lost 5 bases and 2 bases respectively, with 8 bases between them. Germline V gives CDR1 MNHNY, CDR2 SVGAGI (reference sequence). There are 13 residues in the CDR3.

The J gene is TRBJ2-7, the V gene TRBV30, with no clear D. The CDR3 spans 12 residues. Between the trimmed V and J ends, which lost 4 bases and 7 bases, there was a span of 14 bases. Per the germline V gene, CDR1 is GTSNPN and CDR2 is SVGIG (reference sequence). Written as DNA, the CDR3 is TGTGCCTGGAAGGGCTCAACGAGGGAGCAGTACTTC. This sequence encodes CAWKGSTREQYF.

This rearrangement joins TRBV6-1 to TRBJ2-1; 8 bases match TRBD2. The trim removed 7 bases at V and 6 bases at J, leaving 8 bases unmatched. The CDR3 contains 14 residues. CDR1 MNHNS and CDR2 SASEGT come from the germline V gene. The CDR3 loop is CASIHSGTSNEQFF. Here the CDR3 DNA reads TGTGCCAGCATTCATTCCGGGACTAGCAATGAGCAGTTCTTC.

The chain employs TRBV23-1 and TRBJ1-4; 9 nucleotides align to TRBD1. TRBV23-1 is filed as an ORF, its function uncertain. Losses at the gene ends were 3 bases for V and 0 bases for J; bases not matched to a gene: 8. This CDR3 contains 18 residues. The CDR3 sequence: CASSQTPQGAPTNEKLFF. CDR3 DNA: TGCGCCAGCAGTCAGACACCACAGGGGGCCCCAACTAATGAAAAACTGTTTTTT.

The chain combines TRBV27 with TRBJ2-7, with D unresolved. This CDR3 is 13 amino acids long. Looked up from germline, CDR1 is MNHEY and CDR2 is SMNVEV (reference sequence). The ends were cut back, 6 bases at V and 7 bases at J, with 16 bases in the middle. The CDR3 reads CASSLSPWLEQYF. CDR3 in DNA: TGTGCCAGCAGCCTATCCCCCTGGCTTGAGCAGTACTTC.

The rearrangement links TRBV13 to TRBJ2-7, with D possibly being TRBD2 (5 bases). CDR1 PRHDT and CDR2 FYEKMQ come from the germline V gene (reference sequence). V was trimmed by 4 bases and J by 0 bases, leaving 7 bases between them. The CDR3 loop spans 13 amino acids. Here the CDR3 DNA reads TGTGCCAGCAGCTCGGGGAGCTCCTACGAGCAGTACTTC. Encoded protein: CASSSGSSYEQYF.

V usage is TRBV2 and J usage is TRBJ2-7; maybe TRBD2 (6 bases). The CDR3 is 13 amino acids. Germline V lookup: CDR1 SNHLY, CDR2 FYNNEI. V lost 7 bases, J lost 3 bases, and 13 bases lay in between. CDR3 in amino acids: CASISRDDYEQYF. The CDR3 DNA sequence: TGTGCCAGCATATCGCGGGACGACTACGAGCAGTACTTC.

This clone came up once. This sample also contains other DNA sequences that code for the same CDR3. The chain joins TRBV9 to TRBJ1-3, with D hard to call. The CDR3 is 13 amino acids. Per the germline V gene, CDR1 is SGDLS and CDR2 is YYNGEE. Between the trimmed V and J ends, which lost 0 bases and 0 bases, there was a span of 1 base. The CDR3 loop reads CASSVGSGNTIYF. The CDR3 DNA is TGTGCCAGCAGCGTAGGCTCTGGAAACACCATATATTTT.

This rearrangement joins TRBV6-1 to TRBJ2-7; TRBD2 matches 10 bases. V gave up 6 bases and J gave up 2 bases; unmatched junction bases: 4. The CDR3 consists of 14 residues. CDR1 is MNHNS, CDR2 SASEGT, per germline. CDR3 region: CASRGLALTYEQYF. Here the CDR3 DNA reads TGTGCCAGCAGGGGACTAGCGCTTACCTACGAGCAGTACTTC.

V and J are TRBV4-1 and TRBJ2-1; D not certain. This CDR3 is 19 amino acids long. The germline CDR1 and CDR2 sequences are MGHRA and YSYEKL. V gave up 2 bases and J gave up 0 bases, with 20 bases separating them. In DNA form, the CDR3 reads TGCGCCAGCAGCCAAAACTCCCCCGAGGTATTAAGCTCCTACAATGAGCAGTTCTTC. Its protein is CASSQNSPEVLSSYNEQFF.

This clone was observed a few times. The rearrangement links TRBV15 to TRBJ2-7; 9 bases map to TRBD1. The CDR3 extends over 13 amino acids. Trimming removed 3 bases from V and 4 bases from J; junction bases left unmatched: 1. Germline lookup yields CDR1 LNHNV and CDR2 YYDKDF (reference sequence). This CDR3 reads CATSSGTGYEQYF. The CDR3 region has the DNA TGTGCCACCAGCAGCGGGACAGGGTACGAGCAGTACTTC. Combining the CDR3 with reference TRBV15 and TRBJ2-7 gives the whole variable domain DAMVIQNPRYQVTQFGKPVTLSCSQTLNHNVMYWYQQKSSQAPKLLFHYYDKDFNNEADTPDNFQSRRPNTSFCFLDIRSPGLGDTAMYLCATSSGTGYEQYFGPGTRLTVT.

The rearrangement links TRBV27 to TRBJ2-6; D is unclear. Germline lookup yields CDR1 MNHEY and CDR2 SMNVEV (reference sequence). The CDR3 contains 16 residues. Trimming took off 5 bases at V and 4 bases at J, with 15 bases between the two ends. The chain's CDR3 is CASSPSQVSGANVLTF. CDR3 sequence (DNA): TGTGCCAGCAGTCCTTCCCAGGTGTCGGGGGCCAACGTCCTGACTTTC.

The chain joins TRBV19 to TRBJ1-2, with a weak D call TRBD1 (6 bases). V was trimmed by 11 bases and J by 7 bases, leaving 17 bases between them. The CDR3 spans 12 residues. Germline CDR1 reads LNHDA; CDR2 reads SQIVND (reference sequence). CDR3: CAADNTGFGYTF. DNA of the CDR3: TGTGCCGCAGATAATACAGGGTTTGGCTACACCTTC.

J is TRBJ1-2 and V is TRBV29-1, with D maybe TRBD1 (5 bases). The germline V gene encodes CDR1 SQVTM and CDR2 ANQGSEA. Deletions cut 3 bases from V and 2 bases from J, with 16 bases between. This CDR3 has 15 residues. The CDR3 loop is CSVERFEGLNYGYTF. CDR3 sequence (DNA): TGCAGCGTTGAGAGATTTGAGGGGCTCAACTATGGCTACACCTTC.

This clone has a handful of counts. CDR3 protein: CSVGAGDTGELFF. As DNA, the CDR3 is TGCAGCGTTGGGGCAGGGGACACCGGGGAGCTGTTTTTT. The chain employs TRBV29-1 and TRBJ2-2, with a possible D match to TRBD1 (6 bases). This CDR3 has 13 amino acids. Germline CDR1 reads SQVTM; CDR2 reads ANQGSEA. The ends were cut back, 4 bases at V and 3 bases at J, with 9 bases in the middle.

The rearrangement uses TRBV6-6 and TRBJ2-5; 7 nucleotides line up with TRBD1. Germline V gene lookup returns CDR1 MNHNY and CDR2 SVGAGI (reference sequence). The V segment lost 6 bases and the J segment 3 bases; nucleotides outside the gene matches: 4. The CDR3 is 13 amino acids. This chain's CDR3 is CASRTGQKETQYF. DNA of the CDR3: TGTGCCAGCAGGACGGGACAGAAAGAGACCCAGTACTTC.

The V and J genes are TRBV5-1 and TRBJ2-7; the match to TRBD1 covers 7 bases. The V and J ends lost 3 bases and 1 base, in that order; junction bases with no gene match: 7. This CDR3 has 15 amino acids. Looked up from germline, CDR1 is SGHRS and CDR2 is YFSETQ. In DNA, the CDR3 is TGCGCCAGCAGCTACCGACAGGGCCCATCCTACGAGCAGTACTTC. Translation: CASSYRQGPSYEQYF.

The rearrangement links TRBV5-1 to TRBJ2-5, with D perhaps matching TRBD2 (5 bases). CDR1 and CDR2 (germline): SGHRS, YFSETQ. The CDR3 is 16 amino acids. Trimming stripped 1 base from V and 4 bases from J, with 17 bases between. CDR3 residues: CASSLQEAPRRETQYF. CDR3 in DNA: TGCGCCAGCAGCTTGCAGGAGGCACCACGACGAGAGACCCAGTACTTC.

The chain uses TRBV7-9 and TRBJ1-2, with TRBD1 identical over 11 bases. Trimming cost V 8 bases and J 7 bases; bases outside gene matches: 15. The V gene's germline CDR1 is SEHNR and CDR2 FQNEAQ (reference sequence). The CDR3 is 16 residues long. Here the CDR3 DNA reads TGTGCCAGCCACGGTAGTCGGCTCGGACAGGGGGCTGGCTACACCTTC. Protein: CASHGSRLGQGAGYTF.

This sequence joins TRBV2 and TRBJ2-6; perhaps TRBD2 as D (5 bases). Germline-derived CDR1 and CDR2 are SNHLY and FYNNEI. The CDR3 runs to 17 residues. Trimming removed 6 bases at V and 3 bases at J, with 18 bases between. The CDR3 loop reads CASSNARRSVGANVLTF. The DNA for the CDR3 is TGTGCCAGCAGCAACGCGCGGAGGTCGGTTGGGGCCAACGTCCTGACTTTC.

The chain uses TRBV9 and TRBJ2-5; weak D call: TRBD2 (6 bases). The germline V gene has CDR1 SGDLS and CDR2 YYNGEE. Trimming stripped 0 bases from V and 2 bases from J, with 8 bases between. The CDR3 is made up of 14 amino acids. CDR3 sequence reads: CASSVDGTQETQYF. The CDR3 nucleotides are TGTGCCAGCAGCGTAGACGGGACTCAAGAGACCCAGTACTTC. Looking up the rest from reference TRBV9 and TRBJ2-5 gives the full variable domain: DSGVTQTPKHLITATGQRVTLRCSPRSGDLSVYWYQQSLDQGLQFLIQYYNGEERAKGNILERFSAQQFPDLHSELNLSSLELGDSALYFCASSVDGTQETQYFGPGTRLLVL.

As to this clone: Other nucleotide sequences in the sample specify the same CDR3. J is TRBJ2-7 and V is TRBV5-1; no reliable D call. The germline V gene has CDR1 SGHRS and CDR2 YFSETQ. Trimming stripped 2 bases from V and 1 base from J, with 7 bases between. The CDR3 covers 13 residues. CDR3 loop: CASSLTSSYEQYF. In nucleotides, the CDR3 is TGCGCCAGCAGCTTAACTTCTTCCTACGAGCAGTACTTC.

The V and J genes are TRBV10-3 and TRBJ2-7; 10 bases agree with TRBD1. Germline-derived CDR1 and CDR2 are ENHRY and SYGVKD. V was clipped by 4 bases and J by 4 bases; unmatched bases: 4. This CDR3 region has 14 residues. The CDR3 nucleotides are TGTGCCATCAGTGGGACAGGGGGGGAGTACGAGCAGTACTTC. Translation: CAISGTGGEYEQYF.

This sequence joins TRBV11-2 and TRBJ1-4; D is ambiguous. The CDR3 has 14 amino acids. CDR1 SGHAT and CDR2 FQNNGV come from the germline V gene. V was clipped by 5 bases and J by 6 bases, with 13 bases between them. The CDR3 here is CASSDDRVHEKLFF. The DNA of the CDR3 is TGTGCCAGCAGCGACGATAGGGTTCATGAAAAACTGTTTTTT.

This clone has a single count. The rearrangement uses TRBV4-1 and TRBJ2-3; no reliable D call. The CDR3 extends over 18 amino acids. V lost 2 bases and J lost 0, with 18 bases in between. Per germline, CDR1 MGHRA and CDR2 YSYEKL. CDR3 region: CASSQYEPAVFSTDTQYF. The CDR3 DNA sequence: TGCGCCAGCAGCCAATACGAACCGGCGGTATTTAGCACAGATACGCAGTATTTT.